Each of the 3 T cell receptor beta chains below was sequenced from the same sample in a study of regulatory T cells in long-lasting Graves disease (dated by TCRdb to the early 2020s). Library generation was performed with multiplex PCR. Sequencing used an Illumina HiSeq 4000. CDR3 regions were amplified by Arm-PCR with iRepertoire HTBI primers to construct TCR beta libraries. TCRdb reran the public reads through fastp at Q25 and MiXCR, keeping productive beta chains. Merged by CDR3 protein, the rows form single entries marked with the most common genes and DNA. The sample profile shows over 250,000 distinct CDR3 sequences; around 23% of them were found once. Approximately 53% of the sample rests with the top ten. The time point label on this specimen signifies: persistent/refractory GD, antithyroid drugs over 5 years with positive TRAb. For both TCR sequencing and RNA sequencing, RNA was extracted from PBMCs in TRIzol.

Here the sequenced sample was peripheral blood mononuclear cells (PBMCs), taken when the disease was refractory, from a patient treated with antithyroid drugs. The receptors here all came from a female donor with Graves disease.

This clonotype was counted ten times or more. The chain has TRBV16 and TRBJ1-2; D uncertain. The CDR3 loop spans 15 amino acids. Germline loops: CDR1 KGHSY, CDR2 FQNENV. The ends were cut back, 0 bases at V and 4 bases at J, with 12 bases in the middle. CDR3 nucleotides: TGTGCCAGCAGCCAATCTTTCGGGAAACCCTATGGCTACACCTTC. This sequence encodes CASSQSFGKPYGYTF.

The chain has TRBV20-1 and TRBJ1-5; TRBD1 matches at 8 bases. CDR3 length equals 13 residues. Germline V gene sequence: CDR1 DFQATT, CDR2 SNEGSKA (reference sequence). Trimming at V came to 6 bases and at J to 6 bases, leaving 7 bases not matched to a gene. The DNA for the CDR3 is TGCAGTGCCCTGGACAGGGTAATTCAGCCCCAGCATTTT. Amino acid sequence: CSALDRVIQPQHF.

This clonotype was seen at least ten times. V gene TRBV6-5 combines with J gene TRBJ1-2; 7 bases fit TRBD1. Per the germline V gene, CDR1 is MNHEY and CDR2 is SVGAGI. J was trimmed by 5 bases and V by 0 bases; bases with no gene match: 6. The CDR3 totals 15 residues. This CDR3 reads CASSYSRDSAYGYTF. In nucleotides, the CDR3 is TGTGCCAGCAGTTACTCCCGGGACAGCGCTTATGGCTACACCTTC.